The 13 T cell receptor beta chains below come from one sample, sequenced in a study of blood T cell repertoires in COVID-19. This table comes from immunoSEQ multiplex PCR, and its TCRdb copy is limited to in-frame clones, with some not included. The data show under 150,000 clones, with approximately 80% seen just once and less than 50% held by the top ten. Sequenced input: peripheral blood. The receptor source for this set is a human donor in a cohort sampled during active COVID-19.

The rearrangement joins TRBV9 to TRBJ1-5; possibly TRBD1 for D (5 bases). There are 18 residues in the CDR3. V gave up 3 bases and J gave up 0 bases, with 19 bases separating them. Germline loops: CDR1 SGDLS, CDR2 YYNGEE. The CDR3 protein is CASSAGHRSPYSNQPQHF. In DNA form, the CDR3 reads TGTGCCAGCAGCGCCGGACACCGGAGCCCTTATAGCAATCAGCCCCAGCATTTT.

This chain joins TRBV28 and TRBJ1-2; 7 bases are shared with TRBD1. There are 12 residues in the CDR3. Germline-derived CDR1 and CDR2 are MDHEN and SYDVKM. V was clipped by 7 bases and J by 11 bases; unmatched bases: 10. Here the CDR3 reads CASNRDSPRYTF. DNA of the CDR3: TGTGCCAGCAATCGGGACAGCCCTCGGTACACCTTC.

This chain uses TRBV6-2 or TRBV6-3 with TRBJ1-2; TRBD1 agrees at 12 bases. This CDR3 contains 18 residues. Germline V gives CDR1 MNHEY, CDR2 SVGEGT. J lost 0 bases, V lost 5 bases, and 10 bases had no gene match. CDR3 amino acids: CASSPPPGQGASNYGYTF. CDR3 bases: TGTGCCAGCAGTCCACCTCCGGGACAGGGGGCGTCTAACTATGGCTACACCTTC.

J is TRBJ2-7 and V is TRBV4-1; D is ambiguous. V lost 4 bases and J lost 7, with 20 bases in between. CDR3 size: 15 residues. The germline V gene has CDR1 MGHRA and CDR2 YSYEKL. CDR3 amino acids: CASSLTVRYSGEQYF. In nucleotides, the CDR3 is TGCGCCAGCAGCCTAACCGTAAGGTACTCCGGGGAGCAGTACTTC.

The chain employs TRBV4-3 and TRBJ1-4; D is uncertain. The CDR3 runs to 17 residues. Trimming took 0 bases from V and 7 from J, leaving 18 bases between them. Germline CDR1 is LGHNA and CDR2 is YSLEER. The CDR3 coding sequence is TGCGCCAGCAGCCAAGAGCTCCTGCGAGGGAAGGGTGAAAAACTGTTTTTT. Translation gives CASSQELLRGKGEKLFF.

Details on this clone: The identical CDR3 is also encoded by other nucleotide sequences in the sample. This chain uses TRBV7-8 with TRBJ1-5; 10 positions agree with TRBD1. CDR3 size: 15 residues. Germline CDR1 is SGHVS and CDR2 is FQNEAQ. With V trimmed by 5 bases and J by 1 base, 2 bases remained unmatched. The DNA for the CDR3 is TGTGCCAGCAGCCTGGGACAGGGGAGCAATCAGCCCCAGCATTTT. It translates to CASSLGQGSNQPQHF.

V gene TRBV4-2 combines with J gene TRBJ2-5; D perhaps matches TRBD2 (6 bases). The V and J ends lost 1 base and 0 bases respectively, with 12 bases between them. Germline CDR1 is LGHNA and CDR2 is YNFKEQ. The CDR3 has 16 residues. The chain's CDR3 is CASSQGSGGDQETQYF. The CDR3 DNA follows: TGTGCCAGCAGCCAAGGGTCTGGCGGGGACCAAGAGACCCAGTACTTC.

The chain couples TRBV24-1 to TRBJ2-1; 14 bases align to TRBD2. This CDR3 has 16 amino acids. Germline loops: CDR1 KGHDR, CDR2 SFDVKD. The ends lost 7 bases at V and 4 bases at J; junction bases unmatched: 5. The CDR3 DNA sequence: TGTGCCACCAGCCCAAGGACTAGCGGGGGGTACAATGAGCAGTTCTTC. This codes for CATSPRTSGGYNEQFF.

The chain has TRBV15 and TRBJ2-7, with 8 bases lining up with TRBD2. Germline V lookup: CDR1 LNHNV, CDR2 YYDKDF (reference sequence). The CDR3 spans 16 residues. The V gene end was trimmed by 1 base and the J gene end by 0 bases; junction bases not matched to a gene: 5. The CDR3 here is CATSRGGGGNSYEQYF. CDR3 coding DNA: TGTGCCACCAGCAGAGGGGGCGGGGGGAACTCCTACGAGCAGTACTTC.

The rearrangement links TRBV28 to TRBJ1-1; D remains unclear. V lost 5 bases and J lost 7, with 20 bases in between. Germline values: CDR1 MDHEN, CDR2 SYDVKM. This CDR3 region has 15 residues. CDR3 amino acids: CASSPYSGGMGEAFF. In nucleotides, the CDR3 is TGTGCCAGCAGTCCTTACTCCGGAGGGATGGGTGAAGCTTTCTTT.

V is TRBV12-3 or TRBV12-4 and J is TRBJ1-2, with D possibly TRBD1 on 5 matching bases. V lost 2 bases, J lost 6 bases, and 7 bases lay in between. This CDR3 comprises 12 residues. This chain's CDR3 is CASSLRGDGYTF. CDR3 in DNA: TGTGCCAGCAGTTTAAGGGGTGATGGCTACACCTTC.

This clone has only a few counts. The chain recombines TRBV15 with TRBJ1-5, with 7 positions matching TRBD1. The CDR3 spans 15 residues. The J segment lost 6 bases and the V segment lost 3 bases, leaving 8 bases of the junction unmatched. Germline loops: CDR1 LNHNV, CDR2 YYDKDF (reference sequence). CDR3: CATSSGVGTAQPQHF. The CDR3 nucleotides read TGTGCCACCAGCAGTGGGGTAGGGACAGCTCAGCCCCAGCATTTT.

The gene calls are TRBV15 and TRBJ2-7, with D perhaps TRBD2 (5 bases). V was trimmed by 5 bases and J by 2 bases, leaving 10 bases between them. There are 13 residues in the CDR3. In germline, CDR1 is LNHNV, CDR2 YYDKDF (reference sequence). In DNA, the CDR3 is TGTGCCACCAGCCCGGGATCAACCTACGAGCAGTACTTC. Translated, it gives CATSPGSTYEQYF.